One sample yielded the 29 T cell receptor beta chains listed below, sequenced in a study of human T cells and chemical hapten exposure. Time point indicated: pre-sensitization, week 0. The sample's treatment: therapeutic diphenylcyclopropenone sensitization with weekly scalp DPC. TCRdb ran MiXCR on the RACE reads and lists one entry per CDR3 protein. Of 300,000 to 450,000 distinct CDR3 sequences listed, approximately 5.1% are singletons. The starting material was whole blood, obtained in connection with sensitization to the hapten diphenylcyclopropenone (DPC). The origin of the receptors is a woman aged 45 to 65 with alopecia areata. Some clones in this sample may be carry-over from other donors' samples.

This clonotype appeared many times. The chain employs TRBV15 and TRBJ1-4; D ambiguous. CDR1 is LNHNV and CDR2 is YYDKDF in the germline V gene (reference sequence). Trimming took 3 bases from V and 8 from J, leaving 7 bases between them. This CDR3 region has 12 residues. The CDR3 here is CATSRPDEKLFF. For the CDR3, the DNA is TGTGCCACCAGCAGGCCTGACGAAAAACTGTTTTTT.

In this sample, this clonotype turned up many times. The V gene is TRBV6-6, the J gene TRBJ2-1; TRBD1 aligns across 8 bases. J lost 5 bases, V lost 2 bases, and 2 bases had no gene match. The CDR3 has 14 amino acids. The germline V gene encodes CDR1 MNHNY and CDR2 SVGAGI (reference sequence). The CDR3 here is CASSYQGAHNEQFF. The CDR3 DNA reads TGTGCCAGCAGTTACCAGGGGGCCCACAATGAGCAGTTCTTC.

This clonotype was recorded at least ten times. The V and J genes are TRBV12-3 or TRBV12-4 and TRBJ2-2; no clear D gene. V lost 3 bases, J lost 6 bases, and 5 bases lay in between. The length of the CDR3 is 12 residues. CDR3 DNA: TGTGCCAGCAGTTTTGCTGCCGGGGAGCTGTTTTTT. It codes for CASSFAAGELFF.

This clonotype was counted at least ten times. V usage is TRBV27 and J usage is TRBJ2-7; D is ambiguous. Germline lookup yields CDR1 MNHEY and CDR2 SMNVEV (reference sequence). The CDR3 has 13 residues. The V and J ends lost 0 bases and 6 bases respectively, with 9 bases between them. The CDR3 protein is CASSLSRQTEQYF. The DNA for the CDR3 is TGTGCCAGCAGTTTATCGAGGCAGACCGAGCAGTACTTC.

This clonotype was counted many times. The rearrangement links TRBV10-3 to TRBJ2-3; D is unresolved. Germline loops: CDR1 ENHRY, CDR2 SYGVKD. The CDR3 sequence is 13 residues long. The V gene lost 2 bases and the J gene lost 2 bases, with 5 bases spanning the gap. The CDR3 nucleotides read TGTGCCATCAGTGAGGGCCCCACAGATACGCAGTATTTT. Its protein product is CAISEGPTDTQYF.

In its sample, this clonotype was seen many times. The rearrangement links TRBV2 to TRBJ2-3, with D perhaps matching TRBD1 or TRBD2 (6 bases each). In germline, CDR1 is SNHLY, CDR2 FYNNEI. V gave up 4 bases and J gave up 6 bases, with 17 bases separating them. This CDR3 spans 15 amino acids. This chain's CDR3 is CASSVRDSGADTQYF. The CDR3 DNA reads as TGTGCCAGCAGTGTACGGGACTCAGGGGCCGATACGCAGTATTTT.

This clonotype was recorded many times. CDR3 loop: CAISGRLAGKGEQFF. The DNA of the CDR3 is TGTGCCATCAGTGGGCGACTAGCGGGGAAGGGTGAGCAGTTCTTC. The chain combines TRBV10-3 with TRBJ2-1; the match to TRBD2 covers 11 bases. Germline V gene data show CDR1 as ENHRY and CDR2 as SYGVKD. V dropped 4 bases and J dropped 9; count of bases not matched to a gene: 8. This CDR3 comprises 15 residues.

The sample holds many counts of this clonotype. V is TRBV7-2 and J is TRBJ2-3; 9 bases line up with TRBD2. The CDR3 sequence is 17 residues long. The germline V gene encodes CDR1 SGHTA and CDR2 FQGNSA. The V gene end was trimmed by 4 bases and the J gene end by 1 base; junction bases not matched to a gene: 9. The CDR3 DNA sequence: TGTGCCAGCAGCTCGTTCGGACTAGCGATCGGCACAGATACGCAGTATTTT. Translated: CASSSFGLAIGTDTQYF.

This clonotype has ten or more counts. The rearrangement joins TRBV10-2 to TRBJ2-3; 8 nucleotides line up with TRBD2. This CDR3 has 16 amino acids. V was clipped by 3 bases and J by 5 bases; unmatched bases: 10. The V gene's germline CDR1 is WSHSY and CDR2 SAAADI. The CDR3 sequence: CASSDPLAGGIDTQYF. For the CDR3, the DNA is TGCGCCAGCAGTGACCCCCTAGCGGGTGGTATAGATACGCAGTATTTT.

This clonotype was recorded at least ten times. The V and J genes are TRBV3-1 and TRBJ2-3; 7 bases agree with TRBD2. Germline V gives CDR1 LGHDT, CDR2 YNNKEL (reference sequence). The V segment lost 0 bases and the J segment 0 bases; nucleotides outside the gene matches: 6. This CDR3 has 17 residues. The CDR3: CASSQDWSGVSTDTQYF. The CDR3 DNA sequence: TGTGCCAGCAGCCAAGACTGGAGCGGGGTCAGCACAGATACGCAGTATTTT.

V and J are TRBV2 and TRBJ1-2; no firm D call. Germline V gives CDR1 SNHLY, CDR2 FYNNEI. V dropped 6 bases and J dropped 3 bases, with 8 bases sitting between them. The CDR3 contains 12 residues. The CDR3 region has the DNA TGTGCCAGCAGAAGTCAGGACTATGGCTACACCTTC. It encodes CASRSQDYGYTF.

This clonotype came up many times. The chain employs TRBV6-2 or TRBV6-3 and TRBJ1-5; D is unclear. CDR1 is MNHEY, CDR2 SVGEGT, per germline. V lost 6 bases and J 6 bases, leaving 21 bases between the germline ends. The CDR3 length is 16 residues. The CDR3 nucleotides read TGTGCCAGCAGACCTGGACGAGGTCAAACCTCTCAGCCCCAGCATTTT. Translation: CASRPGRGQTSQPQHF.

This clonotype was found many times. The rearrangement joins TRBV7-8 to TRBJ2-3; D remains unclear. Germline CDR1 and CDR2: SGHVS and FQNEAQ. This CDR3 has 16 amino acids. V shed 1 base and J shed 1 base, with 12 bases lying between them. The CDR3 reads CASSLGTFGGTDTQYF. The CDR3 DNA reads TGTGCCAGCAGCTTAGGAACGTTCGGTGGCACAGATACGCAGTATTTT.

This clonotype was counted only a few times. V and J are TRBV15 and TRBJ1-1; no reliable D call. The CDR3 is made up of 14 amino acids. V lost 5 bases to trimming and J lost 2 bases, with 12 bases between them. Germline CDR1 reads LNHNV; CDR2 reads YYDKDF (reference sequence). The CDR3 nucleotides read TGTGCCACCAGCCGCCGAGCCCTCAACACTGAAGCTTTCTTT. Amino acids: CATSRRALNTEAFF.

In DNA form, the CDR3 reads TGCAGTGCTACTACCTACAGGGAAAATCCCTACGAGCAGTACTTC. This sequence encodes CSATTYRENPYEQYF. The chain links TRBV20-1 to TRBJ2-7; TRBD1 might be the D (6 bases). Germline values: CDR1 DFQATT, CDR2 SNEGSKA (reference sequence). The CDR3 is 15 residues long. V dropped 4 bases and J dropped 2 bases, with 18 bases sitting between them.

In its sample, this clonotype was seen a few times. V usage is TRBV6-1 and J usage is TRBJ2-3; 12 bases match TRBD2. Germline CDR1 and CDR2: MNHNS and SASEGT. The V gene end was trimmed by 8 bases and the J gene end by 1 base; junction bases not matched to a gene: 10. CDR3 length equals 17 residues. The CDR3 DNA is TGTGCCAGCGAAGGGCTAGCGGGAGGGGCGGGCACAGATACGCAGTATTTT. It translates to CASEGLAGGAGTDTQYF.

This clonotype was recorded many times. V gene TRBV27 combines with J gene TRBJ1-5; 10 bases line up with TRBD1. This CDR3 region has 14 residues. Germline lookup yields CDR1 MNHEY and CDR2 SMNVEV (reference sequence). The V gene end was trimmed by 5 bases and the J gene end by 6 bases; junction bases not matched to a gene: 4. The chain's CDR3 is CASSPRDRGQPQHF. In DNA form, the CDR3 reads TGTGCCAGCAGTCCCCGGGACAGGGGTCAGCCCCAGCATTTT.

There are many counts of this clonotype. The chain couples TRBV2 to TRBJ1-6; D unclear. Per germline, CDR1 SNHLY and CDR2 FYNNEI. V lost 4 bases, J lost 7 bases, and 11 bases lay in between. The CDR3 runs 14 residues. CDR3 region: CASSVDPGNSPLHF. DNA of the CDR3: TGTGCCAGCAGTGTGGATCCGGGGAATTCACCCCTCCACTTT. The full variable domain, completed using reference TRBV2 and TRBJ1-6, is EPEVTQTPSHQVTQMGQEVILRCVPISNHLYFYWYRQILGQKVEFLVSFYNNEISEKSEIFDDQFSVERPDGSNFTLKIRSTKLEDSAMYFCASSVDPGNSPLHFGNGTRLTVT.

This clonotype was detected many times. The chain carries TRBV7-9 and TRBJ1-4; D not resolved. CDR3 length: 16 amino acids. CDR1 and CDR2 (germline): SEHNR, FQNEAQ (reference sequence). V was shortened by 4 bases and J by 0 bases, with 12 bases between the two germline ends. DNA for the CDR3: TGTGCCAGCAGCTATGGCCTGACACCAACTAATGAAAAACTGTTTTTT. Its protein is CASSYGLTPTNEKLFF.

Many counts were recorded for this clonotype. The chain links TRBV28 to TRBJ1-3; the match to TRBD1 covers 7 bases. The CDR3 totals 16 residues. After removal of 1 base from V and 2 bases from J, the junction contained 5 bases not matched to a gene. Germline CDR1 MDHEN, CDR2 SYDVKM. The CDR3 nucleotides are TGTGCCAGCAGTTTATCTTCAGACAGGGCTGGAAACACCATATATTTT. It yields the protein CASSLSSDRAGNTIYF. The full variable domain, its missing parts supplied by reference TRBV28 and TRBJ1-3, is DVKVTQSSRYLVKRTGEKVFLECVQDMDHENMFWYRQDPGLGLRLIYFSYDVKMKEKGDIPEGYSVSREKKERFSLILESASTNQTSMYLCASSLSSDRAGNTIYFGEGSWLTVV.

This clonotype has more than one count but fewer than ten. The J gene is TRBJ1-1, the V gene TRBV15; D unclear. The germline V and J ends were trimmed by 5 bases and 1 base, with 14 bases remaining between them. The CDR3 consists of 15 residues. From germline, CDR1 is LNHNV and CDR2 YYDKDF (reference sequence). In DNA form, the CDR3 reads TGTGCCACCAGCGGGAATGACATGAGGAACACTGAAGCTTTCTTT. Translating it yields CATSGNDMRNTEAFF.

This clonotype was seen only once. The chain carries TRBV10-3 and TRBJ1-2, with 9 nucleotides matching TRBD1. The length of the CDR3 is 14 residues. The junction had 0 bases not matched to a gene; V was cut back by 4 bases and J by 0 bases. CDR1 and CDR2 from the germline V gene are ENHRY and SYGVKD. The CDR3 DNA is TGTGCCATCAGTGGGGACAGGGCTAACTATGGCTACACCTTC. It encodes CAISGDRANYGYTF.

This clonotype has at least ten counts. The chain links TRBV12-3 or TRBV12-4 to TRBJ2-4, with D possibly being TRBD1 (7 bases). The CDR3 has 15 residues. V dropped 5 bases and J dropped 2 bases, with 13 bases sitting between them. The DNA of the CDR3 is TGTGCCAGCAGTACAGGGGAGGCAACCAAAAACATTCAGTACTTC. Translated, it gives CASSTGEATKNIQYF.

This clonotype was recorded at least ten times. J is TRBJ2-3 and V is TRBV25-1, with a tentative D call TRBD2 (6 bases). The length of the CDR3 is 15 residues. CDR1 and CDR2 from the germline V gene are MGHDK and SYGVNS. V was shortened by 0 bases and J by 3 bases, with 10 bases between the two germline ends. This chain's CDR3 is CASSEYGGATDTQYF. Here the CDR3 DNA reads TGTGCCAGCAGTGAATACGGGGGAGCTACAGATACGCAGTATTTT.

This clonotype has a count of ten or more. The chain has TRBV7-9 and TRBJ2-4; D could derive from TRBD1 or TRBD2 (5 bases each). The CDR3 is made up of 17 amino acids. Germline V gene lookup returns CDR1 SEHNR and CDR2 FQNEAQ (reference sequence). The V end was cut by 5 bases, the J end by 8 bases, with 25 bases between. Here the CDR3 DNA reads TGTGCCAGCAGCCAAATGGCCCCCGGGGCATTACCCTACATTCAGTACTTC. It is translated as CASSQMAPGALPYIQYF.

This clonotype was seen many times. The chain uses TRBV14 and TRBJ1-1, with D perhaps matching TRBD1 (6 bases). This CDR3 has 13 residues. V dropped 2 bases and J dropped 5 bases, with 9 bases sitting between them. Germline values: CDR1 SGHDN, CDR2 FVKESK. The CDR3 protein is CASSQQGRTEAFF. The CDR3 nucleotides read TGTGCCAGCAGCCAACAGGGGAGGACTGAAGCTTTCTTT.

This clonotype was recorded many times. The CDR3 DNA reads as TGTGCCAGCAGTTTATCCAGCGGGCCGGCTAATACCGGGGAGCTGTTTTTT. Translation gives CASSLSSGPANTGELFF. The chain is built from TRBV27 and TRBJ2-2, with D tentatively TRBD2 (6 bases). The germline CDR1 and CDR2 sequences are MNHEY and SMNVEV (reference sequence). The CDR3 contains 17 residues. Trimming left V 0 bases short and J 5 bases short, with 16 bases between.

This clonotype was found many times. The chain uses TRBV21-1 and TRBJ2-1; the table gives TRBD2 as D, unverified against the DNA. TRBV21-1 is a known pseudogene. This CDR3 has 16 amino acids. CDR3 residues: CASSKVRGRTDNEQFF. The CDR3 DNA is TGTGCCAGCAGCAAAGTTCGGGGGAGGACTGACAATGAGCAGTTCTTC.

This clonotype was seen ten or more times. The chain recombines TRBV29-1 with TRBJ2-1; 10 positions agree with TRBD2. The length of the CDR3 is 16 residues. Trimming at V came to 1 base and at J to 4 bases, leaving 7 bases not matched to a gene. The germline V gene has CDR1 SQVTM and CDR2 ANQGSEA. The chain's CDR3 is CSVEGSASGSYNEQFF. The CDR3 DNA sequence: TGCAGCGTTGAAGGTTCTGCTAGCGGGAGTTACAATGAGCAGTTCTTC.